Listed here is a single T cell receptor beta chain. The target antigen is unknown. This sample is part of a study of T cells in localized non-small cell lung cancer. Generated by immunoSEQ multiplex PCR, the TCRdb table keeps only in-frame clones and is missing some. Of fewer than 100,000 clones listed, about nine tenths are singletons. Study findings and constraints: A denser population of T cells in blood accompanied longer overall survival.

The clonotype comes from a man between 40 and 70 years old with stage I squamous cell lung carcinoma. Sequencing used peripheral blood, obtained before any cancer treatment.

CDR3 protein: CASSPGTDQETQYF. In DNA form, the CDR3 reads TGTGCCAGCTCGCCCGGGACAGACCAAGAGACCCAGTACTTC. The chain carries TRBV18 and TRBJ2-5; 7 bases align to TRBD1. Germline CDR1 and CDR2: KGHSH and LQKENI. With 6 bases clipped from V and 0 bases from J, the junction kept 4 bases outside the gene matches. This CDR3 contains 14 residues.